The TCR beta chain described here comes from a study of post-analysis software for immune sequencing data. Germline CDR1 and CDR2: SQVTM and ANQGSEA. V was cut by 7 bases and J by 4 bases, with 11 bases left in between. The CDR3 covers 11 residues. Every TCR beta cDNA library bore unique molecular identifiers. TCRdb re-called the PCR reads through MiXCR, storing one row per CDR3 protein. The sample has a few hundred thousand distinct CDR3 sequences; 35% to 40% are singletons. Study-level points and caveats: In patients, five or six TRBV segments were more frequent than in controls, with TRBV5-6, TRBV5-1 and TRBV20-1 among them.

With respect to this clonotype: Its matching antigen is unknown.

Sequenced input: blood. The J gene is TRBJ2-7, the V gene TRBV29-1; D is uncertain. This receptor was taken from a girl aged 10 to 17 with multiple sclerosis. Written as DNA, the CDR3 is TGCAGCGCCATAGGGTATTACGAGCAGTACTTC. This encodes CSAIGYYEQYF.